Given below is one T cell receptor (beta chain) in context. Its specificity is unknown. Assay used: immunoSEQ multiplex PCR; TCRdb lists only in-frame clones, some missing. The sample has approximately 40,000 clones; 73% are singletons. Viral peptide pool expansion of antigen-specific CD4+ T cells preceded sequencing in the ViraFEST assay. Cultured cells yielded isolated CD4+ T cells after nine to ten days. The person's infection with SARS-CoV-2, confirmed by PCR, took place between March and December 2020. The V gene lost 3 bases and the J gene lost 1 base, with 9 bases spanning the gap. Per germline, CDR1 KGHSH and CDR2 LQKENI. The CDR3 sequence is 15 residues long. This entry belongs to a study of vaccination effects on CD4 cells after COVID-19. Overall study findings and caveats: Early post-infection timepoints were absent, and convalescent patients were few.

The sequence was obtained from a human donor who had a prior SARS-CoV-2 infection. The chain employs TRBV18 and TRBJ2-2; D call uncertain. Sample: CD4+ T cells from PBMCs cultured with a peptide pool, taken before COVID-19 vaccination. The DNA for the CDR3 is TGTGCCAGCTCACCGACCCCGGGGAACACCGGGGAGCTGTTTTTT. Its translation: CASSPTPGNTGELFF.